These 28 T cell receptor beta chains originate from one sample sequenced in a study of OX40 agonist ivuxolimab in advanced cancers. The repertoire was sequenced with immunoSEQ multiplex PCR; TCRdb's copy has only in-frame clones and lacks some. The sample contains 43,000 or so clones, roughly 90% of which appear only once. The sequencing used CD4+ or CD8+ T cells sorted from blood, collected in a trial of the OX40 agonist ivuxolimab. These receptors were obtained from an adult with an advanced solid tumor such as melanoma, head and neck, liver or kidney cancer.

The chain uses TRBV18 and TRBJ2-5; TRBD2 matches 11 bases. Trimming removed 0 bases from V and 6 bases from J; junction bases left unmatched: 9. The CDR3 has 17 residues. Germline lookup yields CDR1 KGHSH and CDR2 LQKENI. The CDR3 nucleotides read TGTGCCAGCTCACCACCGGGGAAACTAGCGGGAGACCAGACCCAGTACTTC. This translates into CASSPPGKLAGDQTQYF. The whole variable domain, filled in from reference TRBV18 and TRBJ2-5, reads NAGVMQNPRHLVRRRGQEARLRCSPMKGHSHVYWYRQLPEEGLKFMVYLQKENIIDESGMPKERFSAEFPKEGPSILRIQQVVRGDSAAYFCASSPPGKLAGDQTQYFGPGTRLLVL.

The CDR3 is CASSPQTSGTSTDTQYF. In DNA, the CDR3 is TGTGCCAGCAGTCCACAGACTAGCGGGACTAGCACAGATACGCAGTATTTT. V and J are TRBV4-2 and TRBJ2-3; 11 bases agree with TRBD2. Germline lookup yields CDR1 LGHNA and CDR2 YNFKEQ. The length of the CDR3 is 17 residues. J lost 0 bases, V lost 6 bases, and 8 bases had no gene match.

This rearrangement joins TRBV27 to TRBJ2-7, with TRBD2 matching over 7 bases. The CDR3 consists of 14 residues. V shed 0 bases, J shed 1 base, and the junction held 0 bases outside the gene matches. Germline CDR1 MNHEY, CDR2 SMNVEV (reference sequence). The CDR3 loop is CASSLSAGSYEQYF. CDR3 DNA: TGTGCCAGCAGTTTATCAGCGGGGTCCTACGAGCAGTACTTC.

J is TRBJ1-5 and V is TRBV4-2; no firm D call. This CDR3 has 17 amino acids. Trimming shortened V by 0 bases and J by 3 bases, and 15 bases separated the two germline ends. In germline, CDR1 is LGHNA, CDR2 YNFKEQ. The DNA for the CDR3 is TGTGCCAGCAGCCAAGACCTCACGGCCCTGACCAATCAGCCCCAGCATTTT. Residues: CASSQDLTALTNQPQHF.

The CDR3 nucleotides read TGTGCCAGCAGTACCGGACAGGGTCAACAGCCCCAGCATTTT. Residues: CASSTGQGQQPQHF. This chain links TRBV6-5 with TRBJ1-5; 8 positions match TRBD1. V was pared by 5 bases and J by 7 bases, with 7 bases of the junction left unmatched. Germline values: CDR1 MNHEY, CDR2 SVGAGI. The CDR3 consists of 14 residues.

The V call is TRBV5-1, the J call TRBJ2-7; no clear D gene. V was trimmed by 0 bases and J by 3 bases, leaving 4 bases between them. This CDR3 is built from 12 residues. Germline CDR1 and CDR2: SGHRS and YFSETQ. The CDR3 loop reads CASSLGHYEQYF. The CDR3 DNA reads as TGCGCCAGCAGCTTGGGCCACTACGAGCAGTACTTC.

J is TRBJ2-7 and V is TRBV15, with D unresolved. This CDR3 comprises 14 residues. In germline, CDR1 is LNHNV, CDR2 YYDKDF (reference sequence). The V and J ends lost 0 bases and 5 bases respectively, with 11 bases between them. Here the CDR3 DNA reads TGTGCCACCAGCAGAGATCGGGCTAGTGACGAGCAGTACTTC. Translated, it gives CATSRDRASDEQYF. Variable domain in full (rest from reference TRBV15 and TRBJ2-7): DAMVIQNPRYQVTQFGKPVTLSCSQTLNHNVMYWYQQKSSQAPKLLFHYYDKDFNNEADTPDNFQSRRPNTSFCFLDIRSPGLGDTAMYLCATSRDRASDEQYFGPGTRLTVT.

Here the CDR3 reads CAWSVNEPGEQYF. The CDR3 bases are TGTGCCTGGAGTGTGAACGAGCCGGGGGAGCAGTACTTC. The genes are TRBV30 and TRBJ2-7; a possible D gene is TRBD2 (5 bases). Trimming took off 0 bases at V and 7 bases at J, with 13 bases between the two ends. Looked up from germline, CDR1 is GTSNPN and CDR2 is SVGIG (reference sequence). This CDR3 is built from 13 residues.

The V and J genes are TRBV6-5 and TRBJ2-1; D unclear. The germline gives CDR1 MNHEY, CDR2 SVGAGI. Between the trimmed V and J ends, which lost 10 bases and 0 bases, there was a span of 13 bases. The CDR3 loop spans 14 amino acids. The CDR3 DNA sequence: TGTGCCAACAAGGGATGGAGCTCCTACAATGAGCAGTTCTTC. Translating it yields CANKGWSSYNEQFF.

V usage is TRBV28 and J usage is TRBJ2-4; D uncertain. V lost 0 bases and J 11 bases, leaving 11 bases between the germline ends. The CDR3 length is 13 residues. Germline V gives CDR1 MDHEN, CDR2 SYDVKM. CDR3 in DNA: TGTGCCAGCAGTTTATGGGTCAACAACGTTCAGTACTTC. The encoded protein is CASSLWVNNVQYF.

The chain links TRBV28 to TRBJ2-1; 10 positions match TRBD2. In germline, CDR1 is MDHEN, CDR2 SYDVKM. V lost 4 bases to trimming and J lost 9 bases; unmatched junction nucleotides: 12. The CDR3 covers 16 residues. In DNA form, the CDR3 reads TGTGCCAGCAGTTACTCGGGGAGGACTAGCGGTGGTGAGCAGTTCTTC. It yields the protein CASSYSGRTSGGEQFF.

There are a few counts of this clone. This sequence joins TRBV7-3 and TRBJ2-2; D is unresolved. Trimming removed 4 bases at V and 8 bases at J, with 20 bases between. The germline CDR1 and CDR2 sequences are SGHTA and FQGTGA. The CDR3 contains 16 residues. CDR3 protein: CASSSDGPNLGGELFF. The CDR3 nucleotides read TGTGCCAGCAGCTCTGACGGGCCTAACCTCGGGGGGGAGCTGTTTTTT.

The rearrangement uses TRBV7-3 and TRBJ2-5, with TRBD2 matching over 10 bases. Germline loops: CDR1 SGHTA, CDR2 FQGTGA. The CDR3 consists of 15 residues. J lost 4 bases, V lost 5 bases, and 7 bases had no gene match. The CDR3 here is CASSRAGGQAETQYF. CDR3 nucleotide sequence: TGTGCCAGCAGCAGAGCGGGAGGGCAAGCAGAGACCCAGTACTTC.

This rearrangement joins TRBV2 to TRBJ2-5, with D perhaps matching TRBD1 (5 bases). This CDR3 region has 11 residues. CDR1 is SNHLY, CDR2 FYNNEI, per germline. The V end lost 6 bases, the J end lost 3 bases, and 5 bases lay between the germline ends. The CDR3 DNA reads TGTGCCAGCAGGACAGAAGAGACCCAGTACTTC. It specifies CASRTEETQYF.

A single count supports this clone. The chain is built from TRBV7-3 and TRBJ2-6, with TRBD2 matching 10 bases. This CDR3 comprises 18 residues. After removal of 3 bases from V and 0 bases from J, the junction contained 5 bases not matched to a gene. Germline V gene sequence: CDR1 SGHTA, CDR2 FQGTGA. This chain's CDR3 is CASSFRVAGGSGANVLTF. CDR3 in DNA: TGTGCCAGCAGCTTTAGGGTAGCGGGGGGCTCTGGGGCCAACGTCCTGACTTTC. Drawing the rest from reference TRBV7-3 and TRBJ2-6, the complete variable domain is GAGVSQTPSNKVTEKGKYVELRCDPISGHTALYWYRQSLGQGPEFLIYFQGTGAADDSGLPNDRFFAVRPEGSVSTLKIQRTERGDSAVYLCASSFRVAGGSGANVLTFGAGSRLTVL.

V usage is TRBV7-5 and J usage is TRBJ2-7; TRBD2 reflects the table's D call only, with no check against the DNA. TRBV7-5 corresponds to a pseudogene. CDR3 length: 16 residues. The DNA of the CDR3 is TGTGCCAGAAGCTTAGCAGTGAGTCGCGGGAGTCTCGAGCAGTACTTC. Its translation is CARSLAVSRGSLEQYF.

This chain uses TRBV10-1 with TRBJ1-5; TRBD1 might be the D (6 bases). This CDR3 comprises 19 residues. V gave up 5 bases and J gave up 4 bases, with 27 bases separating them. Germline loops: CDR1 WNHNN, CDR2 SYGVQD (reference sequence). The DNA of the CDR3 is TGCGCCAGCAGTCCGAGGGCCATACAGGGCTGGGGTTTAAATCAGCCCCAGCATTTT. The encoded protein is CASSPRAIQGWGLNQPQHF.

The genes are TRBV7-2 and TRBJ2-3, with D perhaps matching TRBD2 (6 bases). V gave up 1 base and J gave up 3 bases, with 11 bases separating them. The CDR3 has 15 amino acids. CDR1 and CDR2 from the germline V gene are SGHTA and FQGNSA. For the CDR3, the DNA is TGTGCCAGCAGCTTAGGGCCTCGGGAGACAGATACGCAGTATTTT. This gives the protein CASSLGPRETDTQYF.

V usage is TRBV4-2 and J usage is TRBJ2-3; TRBD1 agrees at 11 bases. This CDR3 spans 17 amino acids. With V trimmed by 1 base and J by 1 base, 4 bases remained unmatched. Germline assignment: CDR1 LGHNA and CDR2 YNFKEQ. The CDR3 region is CASSQGTGGSGTDTQYF. DNA for the CDR3: TGTGCCAGCAGCCAAGGGACAGGGGGCTCGGGCACAGATACGCAGTATTTT.

The gene calls are TRBV27 and TRBJ2-7; 10 bases are a match to TRBD2. The germline V gene encodes CDR1 MNHEY and CDR2 SMNVEV (reference sequence). V shed 5 bases and J 2 bases; nucleotides not matched to a gene: 3. CDR3 length: 14 amino acids. The CDR3 loop is CASSTSGATYEQYF. The DNA of the CDR3 is TGTGCCAGCAGTACTAGCGGGGCCACCTACGAGCAGTACTTC.

The chain carries TRBV6-1 and TRBJ1-5, with a weak D call TRBD1 (5 bases). Germline CDR1 is MNHNS and CDR2 is SASEGT. V was pared by 7 bases and J by 3 bases, with 16 bases between. The CDR3 length is 15 residues. The CDR3 DNA reads TGTGCCAGCACCGGGGGGGATCCGGTCAATCAGCCCCAGCATTTT. Its protein is CASTGGDPVNQPQHF.

This chain joins TRBV7-2 and TRBJ2-5, with D unresolved. V was clipped by 2 bases and J by 1 base, with 14 bases between them. The CDR3 is made up of 16 amino acids. Germline CDR1 and CDR2: SGHTA and FQGNSA. CDR3 coding DNA: TGTGCCAGCAGCTTATTCAGTCAGCCCTCCCAAGAGACCCAGTACTTC. Translated, it gives CASSLFSQPSQETQYF.

The chain recombines TRBV28 with TRBJ1-5; D is unresolved. From germline, CDR1 is MDHEN and CDR2 SYDVKM. Trimming took off 2 bases at V and 7 bases at J, with 6 bases between the two ends. The CDR3 is 12 residues long. The CDR3 is CASSLPEQPQHF. In nucleotides, the CDR3 is TGTGCCAGCAGTTTACCGGAGCAGCCCCAGCATTTT.

This chain uses TRBV28 with TRBJ1-2; 8 bases align to TRBD1. There are 13 residues in the CDR3. Germline CDR1 is MDHEN and CDR2 is SYDVKM. V trimming: 8 bases; J trimming: 5 bases; junction bases outside the gene matches: 7. CDR3 sequence: CASLSGGRYGYTF. For the CDR3, the DNA is TGTGCCAGCCTTTCAGGGGGCAGGTATGGCTACACCTTC.

The V and J genes are TRBV14 and TRBJ2-5, with a tentative D call TRBD2 (5 bases). Germline lookup yields CDR1 SGHDN and CDR2 FVKESK. This CDR3 region has 15 residues. Trimming stripped 4 bases from V and 7 bases from J, with 19 bases between. CDR3 DNA sequence: TGTGCCAGCAGCCCCTCCGGGGAAAGTAGGATGACCCAGTACTTC. This sequence encodes CASSPSGESRMTQYF.

The rearrangement links TRBV28 to TRBJ2-2; D call uncertain. This CDR3 is 14 amino acids long. Germline V lookup: CDR1 MDHEN, CDR2 SYDVKM. The ends were cut back, 3 bases at V and 1 base at J, with 6 bases in the middle. In DNA, the CDR3 is TGTGCCAGCAGTTTTTGGCAGAACACCGGGGAGCTGTTTTTT. It translates to CASSFWQNTGELFF.

The chain joins TRBV19 to TRBJ1-5; TRBD1 matches 7 bases. The CDR3 runs 13 residues. Trimming at V came to 4 bases and at J to 4 bases, leaving 1 base not matched to a gene. Germline CDR1 reads LNHDA; CDR2 reads SQIVND (reference sequence). The CDR3 loop reads CASSTGGNQPQHF. The CDR3 nucleotides are TGTGCCAGTAGTACAGGGGGGAATCAGCCCCAGCATTTT.

The chain links TRBV7-8 to TRBJ2-3, with TRBD2 matching 9 bases. Per the germline V gene, CDR1 is SGHVS and CDR2 is FQNEAQ. The J segment lost 0 bases and the V segment lost 1 base, leaving 2 bases of the junction unmatched. CDR3 length: 16 residues. CDR3 in DNA: TGTGCCAGCAGCTTAGGGCTAGCGGGAAGCACAGATACGCAGTATTTT. Amino acids: CASSLGLAGSTDTQYF.